Below, 26 T cell receptor beta chains from the same sample are listed, as sequenced in a study of OX40 agonist ivuxolimab in advanced cancers. Some clones are missing from TCRdb's copy, which holds only in-frame ones; the method was immunoSEQ multiplex PCR. The sample consists of roughly 30,000 clones, approximately 84% of them appearing once. The sample here was CD4+ or CD8+ T cells sorted from blood, taken in a trial of the OX40 agonist ivuxolimab. The receptor set was obtained from an adult with an advanced solid tumor such as melanoma, head and neck, liver or kidney cancer.

This clone was seen at least ten times. The chain couples TRBV6-6 to TRBJ2-3; D may be TRBD1 (5 bases). V was pared by 0 bases and J by 4 bases, with 8 bases between. The CDR3 is made up of 14 amino acids. Germline CDR1 is MNHNY and CDR2 is SVGAGI (reference sequence). CDR3 in amino acids: CASSYSQGPDTQYF. The CDR3 DNA reads as TGTGCCAGCAGTTACTCGCAGGGTCCAGATACGCAGTATTTT.

The chain recombines TRBV4-1 with TRBJ2-7; perhaps TRBD1 as D (6 bases). Germline V lookup: CDR1 MGHRA, CDR2 YSYEKL. Trimming cost V 8 bases and J 6 bases, with 11 bases left between them. This CDR3 contains 11 residues. The CDR3 sequence is CASHFRGEQYF. The CDR3 DNA reads TGCGCCAGCCACTTCAGGGGCGAGCAGTACTTC.

This chain joins TRBV5-1 and TRBJ1-3; TRBD1 matches at 11 bases. From germline, CDR1 is SGHRS and CDR2 YFSETQ. The CDR3 consists of 17 residues. Germline trimming cut 0 bases from V and 0 bases from J; bases unmatched to any gene: 2. This chain's CDR3 is CASSLGTGGLSGNTIYF. CDR3 DNA: TGCGCCAGCAGCTTGGGGACAGGGGGCCTCTCTGGAAACACCATATATTTT.

The V call is TRBV6-1, the J call TRBJ1-1; TRBD1 might be the D (6 bases). The germline gives CDR1 MNHNS, CDR2 SASEGT. The CDR3 spans 13 residues. V was cut by 5 bases and J by 0 bases, with 7 bases left in between. CDR3 coding DNA: TGTGCCAGCAGTTCAGGGGTGAACACTGAAGCTTTCTTT. Translated, it gives CASSSGVNTEAFF.

The chain recombines TRBV6-6 with TRBJ2-2; tentatively, D is TRBD2 (5 bases). Germline V gene data show CDR1 as MNHNY and CDR2 as SVGAGI (reference sequence). This CDR3 contains 13 residues. Trimming cost V 0 bases and J 7 bases, with 6 bases left between them. The DNA of the CDR3 is TGTGCCAGCAGTTACTCAGAGGGCGGGGAGCTGTTTTTT. This codes for CASSYSEGGELFF.

The chain joins TRBV7-2 to TRBJ2-7, with no clear D. Germline values: CDR1 SGHTA, CDR2 FQGNSA. Trimming pared 5 bases from V and 4 bases from J, leaving 15 bases between. This CDR3 region has 14 residues. CDR3 residues: CASSPGIGPYEQYF. The CDR3 DNA reads as TGTGCCAGCAGCCCGGGTATTGGGCCGTACGAGCAGTACTTC.

DNA for the CDR3: TGTGCCAGCAGTTCCAGGTGGGATAATCAGCCCCAGCATTTT. It codes for CASSSRWDNQPQHF. The V and J genes are TRBV28 and TRBJ1-5; no reliable D call. V was clipped by 4 bases and J by 4 bases, with 11 bases between them. Germline CDR1 reads MDHEN; CDR2 reads SYDVKM. The CDR3 totals 14 residues.

J is TRBJ2-7 and V is TRBV15, with D perhaps TRBD1 or TRBD2 (5 bases each). Trimming took 1 base from V and 2 from J, leaving 9 bases between them. The length of the CDR3 is 14 residues. From germline, CDR1 is LNHNV and CDR2 YYDKDF (reference sequence). The CDR3 nucleotides are TGTGCCACCAGCAGAGCGAGGGGAGCCTACGAGCAGTACTTC. Amino acids: CATSRARGAYEQYF.

The chain uses TRBV27 and TRBJ2-7; no definite D call. This CDR3 has 12 residues. V was pared by 0 bases and J by 5 bases, with 5 bases between. CDR1 is MNHEY, CDR2 SMNVEV, per germline (reference sequence). The CDR3 region is CASSLSGNEQYF. CDR3 coding DNA: TGTGCCAGCAGTTTATCGGGCAACGAGCAGTACTTC.

V usage is TRBV5-8 and J usage is TRBJ1-2; D unresolved. Trimming pared 5 bases from V and 4 bases from J, leaving 9 bases between. This CDR3 has 12 residues. Looked up from germline, CDR1 is SGHTS and CDR2 is YDEGEE. CDR3 DNA: TGTGCCAGCAGAGAAGGAACCTATGGCTACACCTTC. Translating it yields CASREGTYGYTF.

The chain employs TRBV6-6 and TRBJ2-5; tentatively, D is TRBD1 (5 bases). V was shortened by 5 bases and J by 5 bases, with 15 bases between the two germline ends. There are 14 residues in the CDR3. From germline, CDR1 is MNHNY and CDR2 SVGAGI (reference sequence). The CDR3 protein is CASSTPRARETQYF. In DNA, the CDR3 is TGTGCCAGCAGTACCCCCAGGGCGCGGGAGACCCAGTACTTC.

The sample holds a few counts of this clone. The same CDR3 also results from other DNA sequences found in this sample. V and J are TRBV5-1 and TRBJ1-5; maybe TRBD1 (6 bases). CDR3 length: 15 residues. The germline gives CDR1 SGHRS, CDR2 YFSETQ. The V gene lost 0 bases and the J gene lost 3 bases, with 10 bases spanning the gap. The CDR3 loop is CASSLEGGINQPQHF. The CDR3 DNA is TGCGCCAGCAGCTTGGAGGGGGGGATCAATCAGCCCCAGCATTTT.

The sample holds one count of this clone. The chain employs TRBV4-1 and TRBJ2-3; D is unclear. V gave up 1 base and J gave up 6 bases, with 8 bases separating them. This CDR3 has 13 residues. CDR1 and CDR2 from the germline V gene are MGHRA and YSYEKL. The CDR3 protein is CASSQAPPDTQYF. DNA of the CDR3: TGCGCCAGCAGCCAAGCCCCCCCCGATACGCAGTATTTT.

CDR3 protein: CASSPNDRVKRLDEQYF. The CDR3 DNA follows: TGTGCCAGCAGCCCTAATGACAGGGTGAAGAGGCTAGACGAGCAGTACTTC. This chain links TRBV7-9 with TRBJ2-7; the match to TRBD1 covers 7 bases. Trimming cost V 5 bases and J 5 bases; bases outside gene matches: 18. The CDR3 totals 17 residues. The germline CDR1 and CDR2 sequences are SEHNR and FQNEAQ (reference sequence).

The rearrangement joins TRBV7-9 to TRBJ1-1; the match to TRBD1 covers 7 bases. V was clipped by 5 bases and J by 4 bases; unmatched bases: 7. CDR1 is SEHNR, CDR2 FQNEAQ, per germline (reference sequence). The CDR3 loop spans 14 amino acids. The CDR3 nucleotides are TGTGCCAGCAGCCCAGGGGGGCAGGTCACTGAAGCTTTCTTT. Translated, it gives CASSPGGQVTEAFF.

J is TRBJ2-7 and V is TRBV4-1; D is perhaps TRBD2 (6 bases). V lost 4 bases, J lost 2 bases, and 12 bases lay in between. Germline V gene lookup returns CDR1 MGHRA and CDR2 YSYEKL. CDR3 size: 14 residues. The CDR3 protein is CASSPAGSPYEQYF. CDR3 DNA sequence: TGCGCCAGCAGCCCCGCCGGGAGTCCCTACGAGCAGTACTTC.

Points on this clone: This same CDR3 is encoded by further DNA sequences in the sample. The chain employs TRBV27 and TRBJ2-7; D gene ambiguous. The V end lost 6 bases, the J end lost 4 bases, and 13 bases lay between the germline ends. This CDR3 has 13 amino acids. Per the germline V gene, CDR1 is MNHEY and CDR2 is SMNVEV (reference sequence). The DNA of the CDR3 is TGTGCCAGCAGCTTCCTGGCCCCTTACGAGCAGTACTTC. Encoded protein: CASSFLAPYEQYF.

The J gene is TRBJ2-4, the V gene TRBV27; no definite D call. There are 15 residues in the CDR3. CDR1 is MNHEY and CDR2 is SMNVEV in the germline V gene (reference sequence). Trimming removed 6 bases from V and 0 bases from J, with 12 bases in between. The CDR3 DNA sequence: TGTGCCAGCAGGGCAGGAAATTTAGCCAAAAACATTCAGTACTTC. Translating it yields CASRAGNLAKNIQYF.

The chain combines TRBV5-6 with TRBJ2-2; unclear D gene. V gave up 0 bases and J gave up 6 bases, with 6 bases separating them. Looked up from germline, CDR1 is SGHDT and CDR2 is YYEEEE. The CDR3 runs 13 residues. The CDR3, as DNA: TGTGCCAGCAGCTTGGGGGGTCCCGGGGAGCTGTTTTTT. It yields the protein CASSLGGPGELFF.

J is TRBJ2-7 and V is TRBV7-6, with TRBD2 matching 9 bases. With 0 bases clipped from V and 10 bases from J, the junction kept 1 base outside the gene matches. The germline gives CDR1 SGHVS, CDR2 FNYEAQ. This CDR3 has 12 residues. The CDR3 loop reads CASSLASGGQYF. In DNA, the CDR3 is TGTGCCAGCAGCTTAGCTAGCGGGGGACAGTACTTC.

This CDR3 is CASSLIVLAEAFF. Here the CDR3 DNA reads TGTGCCAGCAGCTTGATCGTTCTGGCTGAAGCTTTCTTT. The chain combines TRBV7-2 with TRBJ1-1; no clear D gene. CDR3 length equals 13 residues. Germline CDR1 is SGHTA and CDR2 is FQGNSA. The ends were cut back, 3 bases at V and 6 bases at J, with 11 bases in the middle.

To note about this clone: The junction does not match germline at one end; this may be a read error. The genes are TRBV27 and TRBJ2-1; D may correspond to TRBD1 or TRBD2 (5 bases each). The CDR3 is made up of 12 amino acids. Germline-derived CDR1 and CDR2 are MNHEY and SMNVEV (reference sequence). The CDR3 region is CASSLTKGTVVF. The CDR3 DNA sequence: TGTGCCAGCAGTCTAACGAAGGGGACGGTAGTCTTC.

The chain couples TRBV11-2 to TRBJ2-3; 11 nucleotides agree with TRBD2. After removal of 5 bases from V and 1 base from J, the junction contained 2 bases not matched to a gene. The CDR3 is 15 residues long. Germline values: CDR1 SGHAT, CDR2 FQNNGV. The CDR3 sequence: CASSTTSGGTDTQYF. DNA of the CDR3: TGTGCCAGCAGCACGACTAGCGGGGGCACAGATACGCAGTATTTT.

The chain employs TRBV20-1 and TRBJ1-4; D remains unclear. The CDR3 loop spans 11 amino acids. Germline V gene lookup returns CDR1 DFQATT and CDR2 SNEGSKA (reference sequence). Trimming shortened V by 1 base and J by 8 bases, and 5 bases separated the two germline ends. The CDR3, as DNA: TGCAGTGCTAGAGTCCTCGAAAAACTGTTTTTT. Protein product: CSARVLEKLFF.

This rearrangement joins TRBV9 to TRBJ1-2; 7 nucleotides line up with TRBD1. The V gene end was trimmed by 3 bases and the J gene end by 0 bases; junction bases not matched to a gene: 11. This CDR3 has 17 residues. Germline V gene sequence: CDR1 SGDLS, CDR2 YYNGEE. The CDR3 DNA reads TGTGCCAGCAGCGCCTCCGGGACAGTAAGGACTAACTATGGCTACACCTTC. Translated: CASSASGTVRTNYGYTF.

This chain connects TRBV21-1 to TRBJ2-7. TRBV21-1 is flagged as a pseudogene. The CDR3 is 15 residues long. CDR3 amino acids: CASSAPASRSYEQYF. The CDR3 DNA is TGTGCCAGCAGCGCCCCGGCCTCGAGATCCTACGAGCAGTACTTC.